Presented here are 9 T cell receptor beta chains from one specimen sequenced in a study of cytomegalovirus exposure and HLA in healthy donors. The PCR employed 60 Vbeta primers together with 13 Jbeta primers. Only in-frame clones appear in the TCRdb table, and some are missing; sequencing was by immunoSEQ multiplex PCR. The sample yields 120,000 or so clones, around 80% seen once. Sequenced material: PBMCs. All receptors come from a female donor in good health and CMV-seronegative.

V and J are TRBV5-1 and TRBJ2-7; TRBD2 aligns across 8 bases. The length of the CDR3 is 14 residues. V gave up 4 bases and J gave up 5 bases; unmatched junction bases: 8. CDR1 SGHRS and CDR2 YFSETQ come from the germline V gene. Here the CDR3 DNA reads TGCGCCAGCAGCCCGGGGGGGTTAGGGGACGAGCAGTACTTC. Translated, it gives CASSPGGLGDEQYF.

The rearrangement joins TRBV5-4 to TRBJ2-7; a possible D gene is TRBD2 (6 bases). The germline gives CDR1 SGHNT, CDR2 YYREEE (reference sequence). The CDR3 is made up of 14 amino acids. V was clipped by 1 base and J by 4 bases, with 12 bases between them. The CDR3 reads CASSLSGETYEQYF. Written as DNA, the CDR3 is TGTGCCAGCAGCTTGTCGGGGGAAACTTACGAGCAGTACTTC.

The chain is built from TRBV20-1 and TRBJ2-3; D gene uncertain. CDR3 length: 10 amino acids. The V end lost 3 bases, the J end lost 10 bases, and 8 bases lay between the germline ends. Per the germline V gene, CDR1 is DFQATT and CDR2 is SNEGSKA (reference sequence). The CDR3 reads CSASNAAQYF. CDR3 DNA sequence: TGCAGTGCTAGTAACGCGGCGCAGTATTTT.

The chain is built from TRBV6-1 and TRBJ2-5, with D hard to call. The length of the CDR3 is 13 residues. Germline assignment: CDR1 MNHNS and CDR2 SASEGT. Trimming stripped 4 bases from V and 1 base from J, with 7 bases between. The CDR3 spells CASSVNLQETQYF. The CDR3, as DNA: TGTGCCAGCAGTGTAAATCTCCAAGAGACCCAGTACTTC.

The chain employs TRBV11-2 and TRBJ2-3, with no clear D. The ends were cut back, 5 bases at V and 0 bases at J, with 9 bases in the middle. CDR3 length: 14 residues. Looked up from germline, CDR1 is SGHAT and CDR2 is FQNNGV. Written as DNA, the CDR3 is TGTGCCAGCAGCATTAGACTTAGCACAGATACGCAGTATTTT. Translating it yields CASSIRLSTDTQYF.

This chain joins TRBV4-1 and TRBJ1-3; no reliable D call. CDR1 is MGHRA, CDR2 YSYEKL, per germline. Trimming took off 1 base at V and 0 bases at J, with 16 bases between the two ends. There are 18 residues in the CDR3. The CDR3 here is CASSQVVYSKDSGNTIYF. The CDR3 nucleotides are TGCGCCAGCAGCCAAGTGGTTTACAGCAAAGACTCTGGAAACACCATATATTTT.

A few counts support this clone. The chain combines TRBV5-6 with TRBJ1-1; maybe TRBD1 (6 bases). V was trimmed by 1 base and J by 2 bases, leaving 12 bases between them. The germline CDR1 and CDR2 sequences are SGHDT and YYEEEE. CDR3 length equals 15 residues. The CDR3 DNA reads as TGTGCCAGCAGCTTGAGAGGGACACCTAACACTGAAGCTTTCTTT. As protein: CASSLRGTPNTEAFF.

This clone has a single count. An end of the junction does not agree with germline; a read error may underlie this. The chain employs TRBV7-7 and TRBJ2-7; D perhaps matches TRBD2 (5 bases). The CDR3 consists of 15 residues. Germline V gives CDR1 SSHAT, CDR2 FNYEAQ (reference sequence). In DNA form, the CDR3 reads TGTGCTAGCAGCACCACCCGGGAAAGGGCCTACGAGCAGTACTTC. The encoded protein is CASSTTRERAYEQYF.

V gene TRBV6-5 combines with J gene TRBJ2-7, with 7 bases aligning to TRBD2. CDR3 length equals 15 residues. CDR1 is MNHEY and CDR2 is SVGAGI in the germline V gene. V shed 4 bases and J 2 bases; nucleotides not matched to a gene: 8. The CDR3 region is CASSFSTGRAYEQYF. The CDR3 DNA is TGTGCCAGCAGTTTCTCCACGGGGAGGGCCTACGAGCAGTACTTC.